This TCR beta chain is from a study of preoperative IRX-2 immunotherapy in early breast cancer. This sample's treatment: preoperative locoregional IRX-2 cytokine immunotherapy. Samples came from a phase Ib trial of preoperative locoregional IRX-2 cytokine immunotherapy. TCRdb's table, derived via immunoSEQ multiplex PCR, lists solely in-frame clones and lacks some. In the table there are approximately 27,000 clones, approximately 80% of which are singletons. The sequencing here drew on lymph node tissue, taken after IRX-2 immunotherapy. This TCR was recovered from a human donor with breast cancer.

The CDR3 DNA reads TGCGCCAGCAGCCTAGGGGACAGCACAGATACGCAGTATTTT. As protein: CASSLGDSTDTQYF. This rearrangement joins TRBV5-1 to TRBJ2-3, with D possibly called TRBD1 or TRBD2 (5 bases each). V was clipped by 4 bases and J by 0 bases, with 9 bases between them. The CDR3 is 14 amino acids. Germline CDR1 and CDR2: SGHRS and YFSETQ.